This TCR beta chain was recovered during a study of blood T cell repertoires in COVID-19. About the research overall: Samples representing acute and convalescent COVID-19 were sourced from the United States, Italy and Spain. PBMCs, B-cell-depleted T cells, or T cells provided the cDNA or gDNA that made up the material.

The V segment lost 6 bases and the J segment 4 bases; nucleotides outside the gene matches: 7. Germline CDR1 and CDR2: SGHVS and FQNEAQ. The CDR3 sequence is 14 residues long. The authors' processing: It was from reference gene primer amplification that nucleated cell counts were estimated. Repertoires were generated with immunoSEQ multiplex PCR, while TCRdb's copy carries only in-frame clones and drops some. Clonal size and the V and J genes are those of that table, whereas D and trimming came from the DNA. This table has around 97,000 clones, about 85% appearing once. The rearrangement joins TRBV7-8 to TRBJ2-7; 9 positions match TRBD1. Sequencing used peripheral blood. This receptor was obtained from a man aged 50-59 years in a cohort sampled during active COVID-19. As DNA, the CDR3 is TGTGCCAGCAGGGACGGGACAGGGAGATACGAGCAGTACTTC. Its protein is CASRDGTGRYEQYF.